Below, 13 T cell receptor beta chains from the same sample are listed, as sequenced in a study of OX40 agonist ivuxolimab in advanced cancers. Libraries were built with the immunoSEQ multiplex PCR assay. TCRdb stores this immuneACCESS table with in-frame sequences only. Part of the clones is absent; in the studies checked, under half of the shortfall reflects unresolved V genes, and no reason is known for the rest. The sample data list about 64,000 clones, and about 90% of these were observed just once. The ten largest clonotypes hold approximately 5.6% of the sample. The specimen was CD4+ or CD8+ T cells sorted from blood, collected in a trial of the OX40 agonist ivuxolimab. All receptors derive from an adult with an advanced solid tumor such as melanoma, head and neck, liver or kidney cancer.

This sequence joins TRBV19 and TRBJ2-6; TRBD1 might be the D (5 bases). V was cut by 8 bases and J by 2 bases, with 10 bases left in between. The germline gives CDR1 LNHDA, CDR2 SQIVND (reference sequence). The CDR3 spans 14 residues. CDR3 region: CASSQGAGANVLTF. As DNA, the CDR3 is TGTGCCAGTTCACAAGGGGCTGGGGCCAACGTCCTGACTTTC.

This chain connects TRBV4-1 to TRBJ1-4; tentative D call: TRBD1 (5 bases). The CDR3 consists of 18 residues. Germline V gives CDR1 MGHRA, CDR2 YSYEKL. The V and J ends lost 0 bases and 8 bases respectively, with 22 bases between them. CDR3 nucleotides: TGCGCCAGCAGCCAAGATCTCCCGGGCGGGAGGGGTCAAGAAAAACTGTTTTTT. Translating it yields CASSQDLPGGRGQEKLFF.

This clone was detected only once. The chain joins TRBV5-1 to TRBJ1-4; 7 nucleotides align to TRBD1. The germline gives CDR1 SGHRS, CDR2 YFSETQ. The junction had 8 bases not matched to a gene; V was cut back by 5 bases and J by 4 bases. The CDR3 contains 15 residues. CDR3 in amino acids: CASRVTGMNNEKLFF. CDR3 coding DNA: TGCGCCAGCAGAGTGACAGGGATGAATAATGAAAAACTGTTTTTT.

This chain connects TRBV19 to TRBJ2-3; 9 bases line up with TRBD1. With 4 bases clipped from V and 0 bases from J, the junction kept 2 bases outside the gene matches. This CDR3 contains 15 residues. The germline V gene encodes CDR1 LNHDA and CDR2 SQIVND (reference sequence). The CDR3 loop is CASSRGQGSTDTQYF. The CDR3 DNA reads TGTGCCAGTAGTAGGGGACAGGGCAGCACAGATACGCAGTATTTT.

This clone has only one observation. This chain links TRBV19 with TRBJ2-6; D is undetermined. This CDR3 is built from 17 residues. Germline CDR1 reads LNHDA; CDR2 reads SQIVND (reference sequence). Trimming shortened V by 4 bases and J by 5 bases, and 18 bases separated the two germline ends. The CDR3 DNA reads TGTGCCAGTAGTAAGTGGCAATCACAAAGTCGGGCCAACGTCCTGACTTTC. Residues: CASSKWQSQSRANVLTF.

V usage is TRBV18 and J usage is TRBJ2-5; 10 bases agree with TRBD1. The CDR3 covers 15 residues. Trimming removed 4 bases from V and 2 bases from J; junction bases left unmatched: 4. Germline lookup yields CDR1 KGHSH and CDR2 LQKENI. The CDR3: CASSRQDRGQETQYF. DNA for the CDR3: TGTGCCAGCTCACGGCAGGACAGGGGGCAAGAGACCCAGTACTTC.

The V gene is TRBV7-3, the J gene TRBJ2-7; maybe TRBD1 (5 bases). This CDR3 is built from 15 residues. Germline V gives CDR1 SGHTA, CDR2 FQGTGA. V was trimmed by 5 bases and J by 4 bases, leaving 18 bases between them. The CDR3 is CASSPEGPGRYEQYF. The CDR3 DNA sequence: TGTGCCAGCAGCCCCGAAGGGCCAGGGCGGTACGAGCAGTACTTC.

This chain connects TRBV15 to TRBJ2-4, with 7 bases lining up with TRBD2. The J segment lost 1 base and the V segment lost 4 bases, leaving 16 bases of the junction unmatched. Per germline, CDR1 LNHNV and CDR2 YYDKDF (reference sequence). This CDR3 is 19 amino acids long. CDR3 loop: CATSKPQGGSSRAKNIQYF. CDR3 sequence (DNA): TGTGCCACCAGCAAACCTCAGGGAGGGTCCAGCAGGGCCAAAAACATTCAGTACTTC.

V gene TRBV11-2 combines with J gene TRBJ2-5; no clear D gene. The ends were cut back, 6 bases at V and 5 bases at J, with 10 bases in the middle. The V gene's germline CDR1 is SGHAT and CDR2 FQNNGV. CDR3 size: 12 residues. The CDR3 loop reads CASSVLAETQYF. The DNA for the CDR3 is TGTGCCAGCAGTGTACTGGCGGAGACCCAGTACTTC.

The rearrangement links TRBV30 to TRBJ1-1, with TRBD1 matching over 7 bases. The germline V gene encodes CDR1 GTSNPN and CDR2 SVGIG (reference sequence). V dropped 8 bases and J dropped 1; count of bases not matched to a gene: 7. The CDR3 has 13 amino acids. The CDR3, as DNA: TGTGCCCTCCGACAGGGAGGGAACACTGAAGCTTTCTTT. This codes for CALRQGGNTEAFF.

The V gene is TRBV5-5, the J gene TRBJ2-5; 11 bases match TRBD1. The CDR3 extends over 15 amino acids. V was clipped by 4 bases and J by 5 bases; unmatched bases: 7. Germline V CDR1 and CDR2: SGHKS, YYEKEE (reference sequence). The CDR3 nucleotides are TGTGCCAGCAGCACCGGACAGGGGGCCTGGGAGACCCAGTACTTC. Protein product: CASSTGQGAWETQYF.

V gene TRBV18 combines with J gene TRBJ1-3; 7 bases are a match to TRBD1. Losses at the gene ends were 6 bases for V and 0 bases for J; bases not matched to a gene: 8. In germline, CDR1 is KGHSH, CDR2 LQKENI. This CDR3 contains 16 residues. For the CDR3, the DNA is TGTGCCAGCTCGGGCAGGGGACAGCGCTCTGGAAACACCATATATTTT. This codes for CASSGRGQRSGNTIYF.

This clone was seen a handful of times. The V gene is TRBV19, the J gene TRBJ1-1; D is unresolved. The germline V gene encodes CDR1 LNHDA and CDR2 SQIVND (reference sequence). Trimming removed 7 bases from V and 7 bases from J, with 16 bases in between. The CDR3 spans 13 residues. The CDR3 DNA reads TGTGCCAGTAACAGTCATGAGGTGGGTGAAGCTTTCTTT. Translating it yields CASNSHEVGEAFF.